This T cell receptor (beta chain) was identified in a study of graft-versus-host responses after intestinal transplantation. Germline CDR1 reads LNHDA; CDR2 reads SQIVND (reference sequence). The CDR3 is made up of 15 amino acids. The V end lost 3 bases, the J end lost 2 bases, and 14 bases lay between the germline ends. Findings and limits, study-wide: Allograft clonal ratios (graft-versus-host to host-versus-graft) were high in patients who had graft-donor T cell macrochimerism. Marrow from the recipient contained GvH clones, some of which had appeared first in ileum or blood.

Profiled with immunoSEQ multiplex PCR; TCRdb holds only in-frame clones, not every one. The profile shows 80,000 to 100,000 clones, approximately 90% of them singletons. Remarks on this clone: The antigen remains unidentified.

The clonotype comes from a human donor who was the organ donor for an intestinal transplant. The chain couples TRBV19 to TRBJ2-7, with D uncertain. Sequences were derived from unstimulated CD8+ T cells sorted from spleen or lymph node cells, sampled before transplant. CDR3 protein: CASSMASGQPYEQYF. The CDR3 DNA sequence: TGTGCCAGTAGTATGGCCTCTGGGCAACCCTACGAGCAGTACTTC.